The rows below give T cell receptor beta chains drawn from one sample of a study of identical twins. TCRdb itself ran the 5' RACE reads through MiXCR, one entry per CDR3 protein. The sample lists some 240,000 distinct CDR3 sequences; roughly 8.7% were seen once. The same sample was also used in a study of yellow fever vaccine responses in identical twins.

The sample consisted of CD8+ T cells sorted from blood. These receptors were obtained from a woman aged 18-29 years in good health. The CDR3 runs from the conserved cysteine through the conserved F or W. The order of the fields is D gene, clone size, J gene, V gene, CDR3 DNA, CDR3 protein. The D gene is left open where the match is weak. Clone size, where shown, is once, few, many, or a class for clones that have expanded.

>.|.|TRBJ2-2|TRBV24-1
TGTGCCACCAGAGCGGGACAGACGAACACCGGGGAGCTGTTTTTT
CATRAGQTNTGELFF
>.|few|TRBJ2-7|TRBV7-2
TGTGCCAGCAGCTTCGACACCCCCTCCTACGAGCAGTACTTC
CASSFDTPSYEQYF
>.|many|TRBJ2-3|TRBV7-2
TGTGCCAGCAGCTTGGAAATCCCAGATACGCAGTATTTT
CASSLEIPDTQYF
>.|.|TRBJ1-5|TRBV4-1
TGCGCCAGCAGCCAAGAGAGCGGAGGCCCGAGGCAGCCCCAGCATTTT
CASSQESGGPRQPQHF
>TRBD1|few|TRBJ2-1|TRBV9
TGTGCCAGCAGCGTAGATCAGGGGGCGCGCAATGAGCAGTTCTTC
CASSVDQGARNEQFF
>TRBD1|many|TRBJ2-1|TRBV4-3
TGCGCCAGCGGTTGGGACAGGAGTTCCTACAATGAGCAGTTCTTC
CASGWDRSSYNEQFF
>.|few|TRBJ2-7|TRBV9
TGTGCCAGCAGCGTAGATAATAGCGCCTACGAGCAGTACTTC
CASSVDNSAYEQYF
>.|many|TRBJ1-1|TRBV28
TGTGCCAGCAGTTTTTCGTTAAGGACTGAAGCTTTCTTT
CASSFSLRTEAFF
>TRBD2|once|TRBJ2-3|TRBV7-6
TGTGCCAGCAGCTTAGTTCCTTGGGTTAGCGGGGGCCCATCACATACGCAGTATTTT
CASSLVPWVSGGPSHTQYF
>TRBD1|.|TRBJ1-5|TRBV9
TGTGCCAGCAGCGTATCACCAAGGGACAGGGTCGTTGGGATTAACAATCAGCCCCAGCATTTT
CASSVSPRDRVVGINNQPQHF
>TRBD2|.|TRBJ2-5|TRBV20-1
TGCAGTGCTAGACCGACTAGCGGGAGGGCCAGAGAGACCCAGTACTTC
CSARPTSGRARETQYF
>.|.|TRBJ2-7|TRBV5-6
TGTGCCAGCACCGTTTCCAAGGGACCAACCCTCGAGCAGTACTTC
CASTVSKGPTLEQYF